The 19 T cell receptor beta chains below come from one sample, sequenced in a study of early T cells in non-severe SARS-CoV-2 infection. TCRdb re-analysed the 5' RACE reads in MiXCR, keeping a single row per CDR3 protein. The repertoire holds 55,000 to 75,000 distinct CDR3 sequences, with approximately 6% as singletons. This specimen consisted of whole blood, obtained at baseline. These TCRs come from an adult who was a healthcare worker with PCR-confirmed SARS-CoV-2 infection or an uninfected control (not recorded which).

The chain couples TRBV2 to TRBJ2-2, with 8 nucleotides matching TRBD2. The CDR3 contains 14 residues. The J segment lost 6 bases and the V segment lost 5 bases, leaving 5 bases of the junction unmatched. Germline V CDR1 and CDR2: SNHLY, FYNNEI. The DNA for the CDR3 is TGTGCCAGCAGTCGAGCGGGAGTCCCCGGGGAGCTGTTTTTT. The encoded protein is CASSRAGVPGELFF.

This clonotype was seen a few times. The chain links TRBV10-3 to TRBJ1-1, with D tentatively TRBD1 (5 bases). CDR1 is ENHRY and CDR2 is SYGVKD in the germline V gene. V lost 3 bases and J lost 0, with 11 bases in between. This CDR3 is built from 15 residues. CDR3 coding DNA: TGTGCCATCAGTGAAGTAGGGGCCATGAACACTGAAGCTTTCTTT. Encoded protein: CAISEVGAMNTEAFF.

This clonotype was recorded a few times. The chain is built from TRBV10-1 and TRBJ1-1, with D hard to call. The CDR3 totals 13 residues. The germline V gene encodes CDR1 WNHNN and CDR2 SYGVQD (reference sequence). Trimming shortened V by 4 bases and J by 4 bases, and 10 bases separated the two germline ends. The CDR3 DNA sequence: TGCGCCAGCAGTGCAAGACGGGGCACTGAAGCTTTCTTT. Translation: CASSARRGTEAFF.

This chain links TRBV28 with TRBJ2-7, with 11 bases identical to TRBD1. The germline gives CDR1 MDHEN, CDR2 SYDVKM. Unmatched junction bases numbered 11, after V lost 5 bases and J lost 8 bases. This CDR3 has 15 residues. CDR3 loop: CASSRPGTGGRKQYF. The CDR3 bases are TGTGCCAGCAGTCGTCCCGGGACAGGGGGGAGGAAGCAGTACTTC.

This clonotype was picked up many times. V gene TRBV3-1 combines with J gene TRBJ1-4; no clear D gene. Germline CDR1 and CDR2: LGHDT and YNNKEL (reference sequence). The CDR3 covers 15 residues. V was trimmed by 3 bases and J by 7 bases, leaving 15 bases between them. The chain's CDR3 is CASSHRRVKSEKLFF. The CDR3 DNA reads TGTGCCAGCAGCCATAGGAGGGTAAAGAGTGAAAAACTGTTTTTT.

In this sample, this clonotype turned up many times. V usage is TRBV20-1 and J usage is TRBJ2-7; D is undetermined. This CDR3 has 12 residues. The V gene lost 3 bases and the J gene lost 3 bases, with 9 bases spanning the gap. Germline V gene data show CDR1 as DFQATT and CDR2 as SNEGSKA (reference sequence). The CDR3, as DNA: TGCAGTGCTAGTGATGGGGACTACGAGCAGTACTTC. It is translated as CSASDGDYEQYF.

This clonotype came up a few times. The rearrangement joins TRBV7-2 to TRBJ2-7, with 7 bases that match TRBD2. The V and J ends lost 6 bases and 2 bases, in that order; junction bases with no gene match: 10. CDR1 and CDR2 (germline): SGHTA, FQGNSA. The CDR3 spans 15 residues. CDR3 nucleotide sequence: TGTGCCAGCAGTTGGGTTGCTAGCGGTCCCTACGAGCAGTACTTC. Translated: CASSWVASGPYEQYF.

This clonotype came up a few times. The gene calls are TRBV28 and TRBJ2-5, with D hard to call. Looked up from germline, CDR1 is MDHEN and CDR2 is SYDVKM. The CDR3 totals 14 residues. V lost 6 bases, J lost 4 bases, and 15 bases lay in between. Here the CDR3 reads CASREGPSVETQYF. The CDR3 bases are TGTGCCAGCAGGGAAGGACCCTCTGTAGAGACCCAGTACTTC.

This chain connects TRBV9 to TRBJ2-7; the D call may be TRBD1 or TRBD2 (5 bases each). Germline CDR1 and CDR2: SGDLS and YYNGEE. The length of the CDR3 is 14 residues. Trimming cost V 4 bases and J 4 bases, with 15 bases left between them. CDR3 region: CASSPTGTLYEQYF. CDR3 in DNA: TGTGCCAGCAGCCCCACCGGGACCCTTTACGAGCAGTACTTC.

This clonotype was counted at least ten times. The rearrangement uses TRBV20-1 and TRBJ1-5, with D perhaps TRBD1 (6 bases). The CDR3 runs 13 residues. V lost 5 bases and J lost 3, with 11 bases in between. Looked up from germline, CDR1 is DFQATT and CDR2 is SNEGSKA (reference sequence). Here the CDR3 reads CSAEDSPNQPQHF. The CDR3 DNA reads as TGCAGTGCTGAGGACAGTCCCAATCAGCCCCAGCATTTT.

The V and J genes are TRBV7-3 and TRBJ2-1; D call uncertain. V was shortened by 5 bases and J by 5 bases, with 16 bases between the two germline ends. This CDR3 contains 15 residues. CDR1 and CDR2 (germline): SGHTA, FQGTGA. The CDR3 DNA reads TGTGCCAGCAGCCTCAACCTGGAGAGACACAATGAGCAGTTCTTC. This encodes CASSLNLERHNEQFF.

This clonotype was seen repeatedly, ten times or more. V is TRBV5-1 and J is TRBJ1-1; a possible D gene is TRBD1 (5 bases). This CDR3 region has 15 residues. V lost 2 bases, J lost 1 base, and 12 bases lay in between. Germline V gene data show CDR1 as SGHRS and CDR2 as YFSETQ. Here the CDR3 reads CASSFQGRGNTEAFF. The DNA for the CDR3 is TGCGCCAGCAGCTTTCAGGGACGGGGGAACACTGAAGCTTTCTTT.

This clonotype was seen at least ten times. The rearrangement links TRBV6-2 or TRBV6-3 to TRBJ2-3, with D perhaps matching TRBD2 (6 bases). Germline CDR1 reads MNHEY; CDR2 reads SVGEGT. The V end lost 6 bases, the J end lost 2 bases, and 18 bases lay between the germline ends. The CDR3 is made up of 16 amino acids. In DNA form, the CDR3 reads TGTGCCAGCAGCCCAGTTCAGGGACTCAACACAGATACGCAGTATTTT. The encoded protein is CASSPVQGLNTDTQYF.

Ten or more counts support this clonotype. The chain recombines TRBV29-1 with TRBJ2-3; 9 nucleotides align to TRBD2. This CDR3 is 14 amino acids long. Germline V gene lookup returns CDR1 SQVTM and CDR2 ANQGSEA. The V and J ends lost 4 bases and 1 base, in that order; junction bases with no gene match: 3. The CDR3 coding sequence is TGCAGCGTTGGGGCTAGCGGGGGCACAGATACGCAGTATTTT. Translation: CSVGASGGTDTQYF.

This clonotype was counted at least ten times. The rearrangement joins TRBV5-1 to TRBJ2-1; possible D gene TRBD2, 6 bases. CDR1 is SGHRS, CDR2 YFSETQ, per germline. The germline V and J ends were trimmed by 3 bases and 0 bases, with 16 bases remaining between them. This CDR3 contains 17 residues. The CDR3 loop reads CASSSPRDLSSYNEQFF. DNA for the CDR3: TGCGCCAGCAGCTCGCCGCGGGACTTAAGCTCCTACAATGAGCAGTTCTTC.

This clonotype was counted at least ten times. CDR3: CASSRYDRGSYEQYF. The CDR3 DNA is TGTGCCAGCAGCCGATATGACAGGGGCTCCTACGAGCAGTACTTC. The chain employs TRBV7-9 and TRBJ2-7; the match to TRBD1 covers 8 bases. This CDR3 comprises 15 residues. Germline V gene lookup returns CDR1 SEHNR and CDR2 FQNEAQ (reference sequence). V gave up 5 bases and J gave up 0 bases; unmatched junction bases: 6.

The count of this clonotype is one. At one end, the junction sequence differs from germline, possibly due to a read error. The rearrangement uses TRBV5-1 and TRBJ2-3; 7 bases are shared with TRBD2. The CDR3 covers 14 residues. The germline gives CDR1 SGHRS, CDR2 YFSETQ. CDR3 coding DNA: TGCGCCAGCAGCTCCACTAGCGAGGGAGATACGCGGTATTTT. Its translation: CASSSTSEGDTRYF.

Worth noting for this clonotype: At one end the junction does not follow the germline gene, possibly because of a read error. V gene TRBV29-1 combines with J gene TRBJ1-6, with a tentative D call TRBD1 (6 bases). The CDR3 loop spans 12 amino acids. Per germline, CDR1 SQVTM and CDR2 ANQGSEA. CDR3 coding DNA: TGCAGCGTTGAAGTTGGCAGGGGCCCGCGCGACTTT. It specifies CSVEVGRGPRDF.

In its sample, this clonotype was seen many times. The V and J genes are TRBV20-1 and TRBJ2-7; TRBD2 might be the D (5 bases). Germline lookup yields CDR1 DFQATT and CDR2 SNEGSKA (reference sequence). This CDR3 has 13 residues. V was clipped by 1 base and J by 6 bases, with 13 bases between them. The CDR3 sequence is CSARASYPGEQYF. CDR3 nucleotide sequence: TGCAGTGCTAGAGCTAGCTACCCTGGCGAGCAGTACTTC.